The text below deals with one TCR beta chain. Germline loops: CDR1 MNHEY, CDR2 SVGAGI. Trimming removed 7 bases from V and 1 base from J; junction bases left unmatched: 7. The CDR3 is made up of 14 amino acids. The data were taken from a study of blood T cell repertoires in COVID-19. Study-wide background: PBMCs, B-cell-depleted T cells, or T cells provided the cDNA or gDNA that made up the material.

The data were produced by immunoSEQ multiplex PCR, yet TCRdb's version contains in-frame clones alone and is incomplete. The data show approximately 190,000 clones, less than 90% seen once. Sequenced input: peripheral blood. The chain combines TRBV6-5 with TRBJ2-7, with 7 positions matching TRBD1. The source is a man between 65 and 85 years old with active or convalescent COVID-19. The CDR3 reads CASIQTGMSYEQYF. The DNA for the CDR3 is TGTGCCAGCATCCAGACAGGGATGTCCTACGAGCAGTACTTC.